Below are 25 T cell receptor beta chains sequenced from a single sample in a study of blood T cell repertoires in COVID-19. Using immunoSEQ multiplex PCR, the repertoire was profiled, and TCRdb retains in-frame clones only, with some absent. The sample lists about 53,000 clones, roughly 90% occurring once. What was sequenced was peripheral blood. These receptors all come from a man older than 75 with acute or convalescent COVID-19.

V is TRBV5-4 and J is TRBJ2-2; D remains unclear. Germline V lookup: CDR1 SGHNT, CDR2 YYREEE (reference sequence). Trimming took off 2 bases at V and 5 bases at J, with 10 bases between the two ends. CDR3 length: 14 residues. The CDR3 here is CASSFASNTGELFF. DNA for the CDR3: TGTGCCAGCAGCTTCGCATCTAATACCGGGGAGCTGTTTTTT.

The chain recombines TRBV7-2 with TRBJ1-2; D is perhaps TRBD1 (5 bases). CDR3 size: 13 residues. V lost 5 bases and J lost 8, with 15 bases in between. Germline V gives CDR1 SGHTA, CDR2 FQGNSA. CDR3 in amino acids: CASSQGTFGGYTF. The CDR3 DNA reads TGTGCCAGCAGCCAAGGGACTTTTGGGGGCTACACCTTC.

The J gene is TRBJ1-5, the V gene TRBV15, with a tentative D call TRBD1 (5 bases). Germline V gene data show CDR1 as LNHNV and CDR2 as YYDKDF (reference sequence). Trimming removed 5 bases at V and 4 bases at J, with 15 bases between. CDR3 length: 15 residues. The DNA of the CDR3 is TGTGCCACCAGCCGAGGGGCAAACGATAATCAGCCCCAGCATTTT. Translation: CATSRGANDNQPQHF. Variable domain in full (rest from reference TRBV15 and TRBJ1-5): DAMVIQNPRYQVTQFGKPVTLSCSQTLNHNVMYWYQQKSSQAPKLLFHYYDKDFNNEADTPDNFQSRRPNTSFCFLDIRSPGLGDTAMYLCATSRGANDNQPQHFGDGTRLSIL.

This clone has only a few counts. V usage is TRBV5-6 and J usage is TRBJ2-7; 7 bases align to TRBD1. The CDR3 has 15 amino acids. Germline V CDR1 and CDR2: SGHDT, YYEEEE. The J segment lost 0 bases and the V segment lost 2 bases, leaving 5 bases of the junction unmatched. DNA for the CDR3: TGTGCCAGCAGCTTTGGACAGGCTTACTCCTACGAGCAGTACTTC. As protein: CASSFGQAYSYEQYF.

The chain couples TRBV2 to TRBJ1-2, with D possibly being TRBD1 (6 bases). The V gene's germline CDR1 is SNHLY and CDR2 FYNNEI. Trimming removed 3 bases from V and 7 bases from J, with 15 bases in between. This CDR3 has 14 amino acids. Here the CDR3 reads CASSEAGAQSGYTF. CDR3 in DNA: TGTGCCAGCAGTGAGGCGGGGGCGCAGAGTGGCTACACCTTC.

The CDR3 nucleotides read TGTGCCAGCAGCGTTAGGGACAGCCGCTACAATGAGCAGTTCTTC. Its protein product is CASSVRDSRYNEQFF. The V call is TRBV9, the J call TRBJ2-1; 7 bases fit TRBD1. The CDR3 has 15 residues. V lost 2 bases to trimming and J lost 3 bases; unmatched junction nucleotides: 5. Germline values: CDR1 SGDLS, CDR2 YYNGEE.

The chain carries TRBV11-3 and TRBJ1-1; D possibly corresponds to TRBD1 (5 bases). The germline gives CDR1 SGHNT, CDR2 YENEEA. The CDR3 is 14 residues long. V lost 1 base, J lost 3 bases, and 9 bases lay in between. The CDR3 reads CASSLGGADTEAFF. The CDR3 coding sequence is TGTGCCAGCAGCTTAGGCGGGGCTGACACTGAAGCTTTCTTT.

The chain has TRBV27 and TRBJ2-1, with 12 nucleotides matching TRBD2. Germline V gives CDR1 MNHEY, CDR2 SMNVEV (reference sequence). V lost 4 bases to trimming and J lost 7 bases; unmatched junction nucleotides: 8. The CDR3 extends over 16 amino acids. The chain's CDR3 is CASSSILAGGGNEQFF. CDR3 DNA sequence: TGTGCCAGCAGTTCAATACTAGCGGGGGGCGGGAATGAGCAGTTCTTC.

The DNA for the CDR3 is TGCGCCAGCAGCCTTTCGGACAGTTCGAACACTGAAGCTTTCTTT. As protein: CASSLSDSSNTEAFF. This chain joins TRBV4-3 and TRBJ1-1; D perhaps matches TRBD1 (6 bases). Per germline, CDR1 LGHNA and CDR2 YSLEER. Trimming removed 4 bases from V and 1 base from J, with 13 bases in between. This CDR3 spans 15 amino acids.

The chain employs TRBV5-1 and TRBJ1-1; 8 nucleotides line up with TRBD1. The germline V gene has CDR1 SGHRS and CDR2 YFSETQ. The CDR3 totals 15 residues. The trim removed 4 bases at V and 5 bases at J, leaving 10 bases unmatched. The CDR3 nucleotides read TGCGCCAGCAGCCCCACTGGACAGGGTTCGACTGAAGCTTTCTTT. Its protein is CASSPTGQGSTEAFF.

The chain carries TRBV5-1 and TRBJ2-3; no definite D call. The CDR3 contains 15 residues. The germline V gene encodes CDR1 SGHRS and CDR2 YFSETQ. V was pared by 1 base and J by 0 bases, with 9 bases between. This chain's CDR3 is CASSLTILSTDTQYF. For the CDR3, the DNA is TGCGCCAGCAGCTTGACCATACTTAGCACAGATACGCAGTATTTT.

This chain joins TRBV3-1 (or the pseudogene TRBV3-2) and TRBJ1-2, with 8 bases identical to TRBD1. In germline, CDR1 is LGHDT, CDR2 YNNKEL (reference sequence). The CDR3 totals 14 residues. Losses at the gene ends were 4 bases for V and 8 bases for J; bases not matched to a gene: 9. CDR3 DNA: TGTGCCAGCAGCCGCAATCAGGGGGCGCGGGGCTACACCTTC. It is translated as CASSRNQGARGYTF.

The gene calls are TRBV9 and TRBJ2-2, with TRBD2 matching 10 bases. Per germline, CDR1 SGDLS and CDR2 YYNGEE. Trimming at V came to 0 bases and at J to 4 bases, leaving 3 bases not matched to a gene. This CDR3 comprises 16 residues. CDR3 loop: CASSVGLAGATGELFF. The CDR3 DNA reads TGTGCCAGCAGCGTAGGGCTAGCGGGGGCCACCGGGGAGCTGTTTTTT.

J is TRBJ1-5 and V is TRBV12-3 or TRBV12-4, with D hard to call. There are 12 residues in the CDR3. V lost 1 base and J lost 6, with 4 bases in between. The CDR3 DNA follows: TGTGCCAGCAGTTTAGTTAGTCAGCCCCAGCATTTT. The encoded protein is CASSLVSQPQHF.

V usage is TRBV5-4 and J usage is TRBJ2-7; D call uncertain. The germline gives CDR1 SGHNT, CDR2 YYREEE (reference sequence). V was clipped by 2 bases and J by 6 bases, with 12 bases between them. The CDR3 covers 13 residues. CDR3 residues: CASSLDFSAEQYF. The DNA of the CDR3 is TGTGCCAGCAGCTTAGACTTTTCCGCCGAGCAGTACTTC.

The chain recombines TRBV12-3 or TRBV12-4 with TRBJ1-1; D may be TRBD1 (5 bases). The CDR3 has 13 amino acids. Trimming took off 5 bases at V and 5 bases at J, with 12 bases between the two ends. CDR3 protein: CASSHPGRTEAFF. CDR3 bases: TGTGCCAGCAGTCATCCAGGGAGGACTGAAGCTTTCTTT.

The rearrangement joins TRBV4-3 to TRBJ1-2; D is possibly TRBD1 (5 bases). Germline CDR1 and CDR2: LGHNA and YSLEER. Trimming removed 3 bases from V and 1 base from J, with 9 bases in between. The CDR3 is made up of 14 amino acids. DNA of the CDR3: TGCGCCAGCAGCCAGCAGACAGTTAACTATGGCTACACCTTC. Translated, it gives CASSQQTVNYGYTF.

The chain links TRBV6-6 to TRBJ2-2, with D maybe TRBD1 (6 bases). The CDR3 extends over 14 amino acids. The germline V and J ends were trimmed by 6 bases and 1 base, with 9 bases remaining between them. The germline gives CDR1 MNHNY, CDR2 SVGAGI (reference sequence). In DNA, the CDR3 is TGTGCCAGCAGATTCAGGGGGAACACCGGGGAGCTGTTTTTT. Protein product: CASRFRGNTGELFF.

The gene calls are TRBV4-1 and TRBJ1-1, with a tentative D call TRBD1 (6 bases). The CDR3 has 15 residues. Germline assignment: CDR1 MGHRA and CDR2 YSYEKL. The ends were cut back, 1 base at V and 5 bases at J, with 14 bases in the middle. The DNA of the CDR3 is TGCGCCAGCAGCCAAGCCGGAGCAGGGGTGACTGAAGCTTTCTTT. This codes for CASSQAGAGVTEAFF.

The rearrangement joins TRBV12-3 or TRBV12-4 to TRBJ2-1, with D perhaps matching TRBD1 (5 bases). V lost 3 bases and J lost 7, with 10 bases in between. The CDR3 sequence is 13 residues long. Here the CDR3 DNA reads TGTGCCAGCAGTTTCTTGCCAGGGAATGAGCAGTTCTTC. Translated, it gives CASSFLPGNEQFF.

The sample holds one count of this clone. The CDR3: CASRVATREFF. CDR3 DNA sequence: TGTGCCAGCAGGGTAGCAACCCGGGAGTTCTTC. The rearrangement joins TRBV5-4 to TRBJ2-1; D gene uncertain. Between the trimmed V and J ends, which lost 5 bases and 14 bases, there was a span of 14 bases. The CDR3 is 11 amino acids. Germline CDR1 and CDR2: SGHNT and YYREEE (reference sequence).

The chain uses TRBV2 and TRBJ2-5; TRBD1 aligns across 10 bases. The CDR3 is made up of 15 amino acids. Germline V CDR1 and CDR2: SNHLY, FYNNEI. V lost 6 bases, J lost 7 bases, and 11 bases stayed unmatched. The DNA of the CDR3 is TGTGCCAGCAGCGTAGACAGGGGGCGAAAGGGGACCCAGTACTTC. Protein: CASSVDRGRKGTQYF.

The chain carries TRBV6-1 and TRBJ2-7; D call uncertain. Trimming shortened V by 1 base and J by 3 bases, and 4 bases separated the two germline ends. The V gene's germline CDR1 is MNHNS and CDR2 SASEGT. CDR3 length: 12 amino acids. The CDR3 DNA follows: TGTGCCAGCAGTGAAGGGCTCTACGAGCAGTACTTC. Amino acid sequence: CASSEGLYEQYF.

This clone was seen once. This sequence joins TRBV5-1 and TRBJ2-1; D uncertain. Trimming cost V 0 bases and J 8 bases, with 12 bases left between them. Germline loops: CDR1 SGHRS, CDR2 YFSETQ. The CDR3 consists of 14 residues. The CDR3 region is CASSLEPSFHEQFF. DNA of the CDR3: TGCGCCAGCAGCTTGGAGCCAAGTTTTCATGAGCAGTTCTTC.

The chain employs TRBV3-1 (or the pseudogene TRBV3-2) and TRBJ2-7; D is unresolved. CDR1 is LGHDT and CDR2 is YNNKEL in the germline V gene (reference sequence). V gave up 0 bases and J gave up 4 bases, with 7 bases separating them. The CDR3 extends over 13 amino acids. In DNA, the CDR3 is TGTGCCAGCAGCCAAGACCCCAAATACGAGCAGTACTTC. This codes for CASSQDPKYEQYF.